One sample yielded the 15 T cell receptor beta chains listed below, sequenced in a study of blood T cell repertoires in COVID-19. Profiled with immunoSEQ multiplex PCR; TCRdb holds only in-frame clones, not every one. The table shows tens of thousands of clones, with around 81% occurring only once. The specimen sequenced was peripheral blood. The receptors stem from a man between 65 and 79 years old with acute or convalescent COVID-19.

The chain combines TRBV3-1 (or the pseudogene TRBV3-2) with TRBJ2-2; 7 positions agree with TRBD1. V trimming: 4 bases; J trimming: 4 bases; junction bases outside the gene matches: 3. This CDR3 region has 14 residues. Germline CDR1 LGHDT, CDR2 YNNKEL (reference sequence). In DNA form, the CDR3 reads TGTGCCAGCAGCCGGGACAGACTCACCGGGGAGCTGTTTTTT. This translates into CASSRDRLTGELFF.

The V gene is TRBV2, the J gene TRBJ1-6; 8 positions match TRBD1. V shed 5 bases, J shed 5 bases, and the junction held 5 bases outside the gene matches. The CDR3 runs to 15 residues. Germline V gene data show CDR1 as SNHLY and CDR2 as FYNNEI. The CDR3, as DNA: TGTGCCAGCAGTCAATCAGGGGGCCATAATTCACCCCTCCACTTT. Amino acids: CASSQSGGHNSPLHF.

The gene calls are TRBV18 and TRBJ2-1, with a tentative D call TRBD1 (6 bases). There are 13 residues in the CDR3. Germline lookup yields CDR1 KGHSH and CDR2 LQKENI. Trimming pared 3 bases from V and 7 bases from J, leaving 10 bases between. The CDR3, as DNA: TGTGCCAGCTCACCCACCAGGGGTAATGAGCAGTTCTTC. This gives the protein CASSPTRGNEQFF.

V and J are TRBV9 and TRBJ2-2; D is unresolved. Germline values: CDR1 SGDLS, CDR2 YYNGEE. Trimming cost V 0 bases and J 0 bases, with 9 bases left between them. This CDR3 is built from 16 residues. CDR3 residues: CASSVVSASNTGELFF. The CDR3 nucleotides are TGTGCCAGCAGCGTAGTCAGCGCGTCGAACACCGGGGAGCTGTTTTTT.

The chain combines TRBV6-1 with TRBJ2-5; D gene uncertain. This CDR3 contains 16 residues. V was shortened by 2 bases and J by 5 bases, with 18 bases between the two germline ends. CDR1 is MNHNS, CDR2 SASEGT, per germline. In nucleotides, the CDR3 is TGTGCCAGCAGTGAAAGGAGCTCCCGCGGTGTCGAGACCCAGTACTTC. Translated: CASSERSSRGVETQYF.

The rearrangement uses TRBV19 and TRBJ2-7; D remains ambiguous. V shed 1 base and J shed 1 base, with 5 bases lying between them. CDR1 is LNHDA, CDR2 SQIVND, per germline (reference sequence). The CDR3 runs 13 residues. CDR3: CASSIGLSYEQYF. CDR3 DNA sequence: TGTGCCAGTAGTATAGGACTTTCCTACGAGCAGTACTTC.

The rearrangement links TRBV15 to TRBJ2-3, with a weak D call TRBD2 (6 bases). From germline, CDR1 is LNHNV and CDR2 YYDKDF (reference sequence). V shed 8 bases and J shed 5 bases, with 20 bases lying between them. There are 15 residues in the CDR3. For the CDR3, the DNA is TGTGCCACCGGCAATCGACTAGACCATGGAGATACGCAGTATTTT. This encodes CATGNRLDHGDTQYF.

This chain links TRBV4-1 with TRBJ2-5; D might be TRBD1 (5 bases). The V gene's germline CDR1 is MGHRA and CDR2 YSYEKL. The CDR3 is 15 residues long. V was shortened by 4 bases and J by 1 base, with 13 bases between the two germline ends. As DNA, the CDR3 is TGCGCCAGCAGCCCCCTGCAGGGTACCCAAGAGACCCAGTACTTC. Protein product: CASSPLQGTQETQYF.

This sequence joins TRBV5-1 and TRBJ2-5, with 9 bases lining up with TRBD2. Losses at the gene ends were 5 bases for V and 1 base for J; bases not matched to a gene: 0. The germline gives CDR1 SGHRS, CDR2 YFSETQ. The CDR3 totals 13 residues. The CDR3 region is CASRLAGQETQYF. CDR3 nucleotides: TGCGCCAGCAGACTAGCGGGCCAAGAGACCCAGTACTTC. Full variable domain (missing parts from reference TRBV5-1 and TRBJ2-5): KAGVTQTPRYLIKTRGQQVTLSCSPISGHRSVSWYQQTPGQGLQFLFEYFSETQRNKGNFPGRFSGRQFSNSRSEMNVSTLELGDSALYLCASRLAGQETQYFGPGTRLLVL.

The V and J genes are TRBV3-1 (or the pseudogene TRBV3-2) and TRBJ2-1; D is possibly TRBD1 (6 bases). CDR1 and CDR2 from the germline V gene are LGHDT and YNNKEL (reference sequence). The CDR3 has 16 amino acids. V dropped 0 bases and J dropped 8 bases, with 17 bases sitting between them. CDR3 bases: TGTGCCAGCAGCCAAGAATGGGAAGGGGGTGTCGATGAGCAGTTCTTC. This sequence encodes CASSQEWEGGVDEQFF.

This chain connects TRBV7-2 to TRBJ1-2, with D maybe TRBD1 (5 bases). The CDR3 runs 15 residues. V was cut by 5 bases and J by 2 bases, with 15 bases left in between. CDR1 and CDR2 (germline): SGHTA, FQGNSA. CDR3 sequence reads: CASSHSDKPNYGYTF. The CDR3 DNA reads TGTGCCAGCAGCCACTCGGACAAACCCAACTATGGCTACACCTTC.

The chain couples TRBV6-1 to TRBJ1-5; a weak D match, TRBD1 (6 bases). Between the trimmed V and J ends, which lost 3 bases and 6 bases, there was a span of 15 bases. Germline V lookup: CDR1 MNHNS, CDR2 SASEGT. The CDR3 covers 15 residues. In nucleotides, the CDR3 is TGTGCCAGCAGTGATAAGGGGGGGATCTGTCAGCCCCAGCATTTT. It encodes CASSDKGGICQPQHF.

The rearrangement links TRBV3-1 (or the pseudogene TRBV3-2) to TRBJ2-7; D unresolved. The CDR3 extends over 16 amino acids. With 1 base removed from V and 4 bases from J, the gap between germline ends came to 17 bases. Germline CDR1 and CDR2: LGHDT and YNNKEL (reference sequence). The CDR3, as DNA: TGTGCCAGCAGCCAAGGGTCTTTGGGCAGGCGATACGAGCAGTACTTC. Translation gives CASSQGSLGRRYEQYF.

The CDR3 bases are TGTGCCAGCAGCGCCCAAGCCGGGACAGGGTCATCCTACGAGCAGTACTTC. Protein product: CASSAQAGTGSSYEQYF. The J gene is TRBJ2-7, the V gene TRBV9, with 9 bases identical to TRBD1. Germline lookup yields CDR1 SGDLS and CDR2 YYNGEE. Trimming at V came to 3 bases and at J to 1 base, leaving 11 bases not matched to a gene. The CDR3 length is 17 residues.

The chain has TRBV15 and TRBJ1-3; 7 bases line up with TRBD1. Germline V gene data show CDR1 as LNHNV and CDR2 as YYDKDF (reference sequence). Unmatched junction bases numbered 5, after V lost 0 bases and J lost 9 bases. The CDR3 has 14 residues. The CDR3 is CATSRDNRGPTIYF. The CDR3, as DNA: TGTGCCACCAGCAGAGATAACAGGGGCCCCACCATATATTTT.